This TCR beta chain was identified during a study of technical replicates of blood from a handful of donors. Some clones are missing from TCRdb's copy, which holds only in-frame ones; the method was immunoSEQ multiplex PCR. The data contain roughly 40,000 clones, approximately 96% of them seen just once; the ten biggest clones take up 0.35% to 0.4%. Germline loops: CDR1 MNHNY, CDR2 SVGAGI (reference sequence). The CDR3 consists of 16 residues. V lost 0 bases, J lost 6 bases, and 4 bases stayed unmatched. The chain links TRBV6-6 to TRBJ1-5; 11 bases are shared with TRBD1. The source of this sequence is a human donor in good health. The specimen sequenced was T cells isolated from PBMCs. As DNA, the CDR3 is TGTGCCAGCAGTTACTCGACGGGGACAGGGGGTCAGCCCCAGCATTTT. As protein: CASSYSTGTGGQPQHF.